These 5 T cell receptor beta chains originate from one sample sequenced in a study of blood T cell repertoires in COVID-19. This table comes from immunoSEQ multiplex PCR, and its TCRdb copy is limited to in-frame clones, with some not included. The sample contains about 210,000 clones, about 86% of which appear only once. Sequencing input: PBMCs or T cells enriched from blood (not recorded which). The receptors were sampled from a woman in her forties with acute COVID-19.

This rearrangement joins TRBV29-1 to TRBJ1-1, with D hard to call. The CDR3 is 13 residues long. The germline V and J ends were trimmed by 4 bases and 8 bases, with 17 bases remaining between them. The germline V gene has CDR1 SQVTM and CDR2 ANQGSEA. CDR3 in DNA: TGCAGCGTTGGAGTCCTCGAGCACCCAGAAGCTTTCTTT. Its protein is CSVGVLEHPEAFF.

The rearrangement joins TRBV28 to TRBJ2-7; D is possibly TRBD1 (5 bases). CDR1 and CDR2 (germline): MDHEN, SYDVKM. This CDR3 comprises 14 residues. The V end was cut by 3 bases, the J end by 1 base, with 10 bases between. The DNA of the CDR3 is TGTGCCAGCAGTTTGGGGCTAACTTCCTACGAGCAGTACTTC. Translating gives CASSLGLTSYEQYF. The whole variable domain, filled in from reference TRBV28 and TRBJ2-7, reads DVKVTQSSRYLVKRTGEKVFLECVQDMDHENMFWYRQDPGLGLRLIYFSYDVKMKEKGDIPEGYSVSREKKERFSLILESASTNQTSMYLCASSLGLTSYEQYFGPGTRLTVT.

This clone was recorded only once. The V gene is TRBV11-2, the J gene TRBJ2-5, with D unclear. CDR1 is SGHAT and CDR2 is FQNNGV in the germline V gene. The CDR3 has 16 amino acids. V gave up 4 bases and J gave up 2 bases, with 17 bases separating them. In DNA, the CDR3 is TGTGCCAGCAGCTCGCTCTTTTTGGGCCCTCAAGAGACCCAGTACTTC. Amino acid sequence: CASSSLFLGPQETQYF.

The V gene is TRBV6-5, the J gene TRBJ1-3; a possible D gene is TRBD1 (5 bases). CDR1 is MNHEY and CDR2 is SVGAGI in the germline V gene. V shed 6 bases and J shed 2 bases, with 14 bases lying between them. The CDR3 loop spans 15 amino acids. For the CDR3, the DNA is TGTGCCAGCAGACAGGCATACTCAACTGGAAACACCATATATTTT. Translation: CASRQAYSTGNTIYF.

The gene calls are TRBV7-2 and TRBJ1-5; D is perhaps TRBD1 (5 bases). The CDR3 is 12 residues long. Per the germline V gene, CDR1 is SGHTA and CDR2 is FQGNSA. With 4 bases removed from V and 9 bases from J, the gap between germline ends came to 10 bases. The CDR3 here is CASSSRQWPQHF. The DNA of the CDR3 is TGTGCCAGCAGCTCTAGACAGTGGCCCCAGCATTTT.